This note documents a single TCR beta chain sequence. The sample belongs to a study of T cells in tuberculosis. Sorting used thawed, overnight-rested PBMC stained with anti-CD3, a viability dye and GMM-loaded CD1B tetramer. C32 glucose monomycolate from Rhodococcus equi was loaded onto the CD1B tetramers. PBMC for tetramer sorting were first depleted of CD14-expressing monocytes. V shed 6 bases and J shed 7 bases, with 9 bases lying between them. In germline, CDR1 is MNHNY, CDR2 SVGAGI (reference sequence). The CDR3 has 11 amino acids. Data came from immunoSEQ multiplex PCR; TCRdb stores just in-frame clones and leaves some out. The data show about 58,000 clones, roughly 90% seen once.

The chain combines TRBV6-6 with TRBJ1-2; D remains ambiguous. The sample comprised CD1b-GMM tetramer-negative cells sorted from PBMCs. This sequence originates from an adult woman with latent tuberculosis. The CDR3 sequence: CASSMRIGYTF. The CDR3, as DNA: TGTGCCAGCAGCATGAGGATTGGCTACACCTTC.